Following are 3 T cell receptor beta chains from one sample sequenced in a study of T cells in tumors after PD-1 blockade. Assay: immunoSEQ multiplex PCR; the TCRdb copy retains only in-frame clones and omits some. This sample has around 46,000 clones, with roughly 73% found just once. This specimen was PBMCs, taken before anti-PD-1 treatment. The receptor set was obtained from a human donor with basal cell carcinoma.

V gene TRBV3-1 (or the pseudogene TRBV3-2) combines with J gene TRBJ2-2; 8 nucleotides match TRBD1. Germline V gene lookup returns CDR1 LGHDT and CDR2 YNNKEL (reference sequence). The CDR3 covers 15 residues. The V segment lost 3 bases and the J segment 5 bases; nucleotides outside the gene matches: 5. CDR3 protein: CASSHRTGRTGELFF. As DNA, the CDR3 is TGTGCCAGCAGCCATAGGACAGGGAGAACCGGGGAGCTGTTTTTT.

This chain uses TRBV9 with TRBJ1-2; 8 positions agree with TRBD1. J was trimmed by 4 bases and V by 4 bases; bases with no gene match: 6. Germline lookup yields CDR1 SGDLS and CDR2 YYNGEE. The CDR3 contains 14 residues. The chain's CDR3 is CASSRGQGPYGYTF. CDR3 coding DNA: TGTGCCAGCAGCCGAGGACAGGGTCCCTATGGCTACACCTTC.

A word on this clone: One junction end does not reproduce the germline sequence, and a read error may be involved. The J gene is TRBJ1-2, the V gene TRBV28; D might be TRBD1 (5 bases). The CDR3 spans 14 residues. Germline V gene data show CDR1 as MDHEN and CDR2 as SYDVKM. In nucleotides, the CDR3 is TGTGCCAGCAGTTCGTCAGGGACTAACTATAGCTACACCTTC. This translates into CASSSSGTNYSYTF.